What follows are 26 T cell receptor beta chains derived from one specimen sequenced in a study of blood T cell repertoires in COVID-19. Sequencing was performed with immunoSEQ multiplex PCR; in TCRdb, only in-frame clones are kept and a portion is missing. The sample lists about 90,000 clones, 75% to 90% occurring once. Sequencing was performed on peripheral blood. The receptors originated from a man at least 80 years old with acute or convalescent COVID-19.

The V gene is TRBV11-2, the J gene TRBJ2-5, with D uncertain. CDR3 length: 13 amino acids. Trimming cost V 1 base and J 5 bases, with 8 bases left between them. CDR1 is SGHAT and CDR2 is FQNNGV in the germline V gene. The CDR3 is CASSLGSLETQYF. The DNA for the CDR3 is TGTGCCAGCAGCTTAGGGAGCTTGGAGACCCAGTACTTC.

A single count supports this clone. V is TRBV6-5 and J is TRBJ2-7; 8 nucleotides align to TRBD2. The V gene end was trimmed by 6 bases and the J gene end by 5 bases; junction bases not matched to a gene: 9. Germline-derived CDR1 and CDR2 are MNHEY and SVGAGI. The CDR3 sequence is 14 residues long. CDR3 bases: TGTGCCAGCAGGGCGTGGCGGGAGGACGACGAGCAGTACTTC. As protein: CASRAWREDDEQYF.

V gene TRBV27 combines with J gene TRBJ2-2, with D possibly TRBD2 on 8 matching bases. V lost 8 bases to trimming and J lost 3 bases, with 28 bases between them. The CDR3 length is 19 residues. CDR1 is MNHEY, CDR2 SMNVEV, per germline (reference sequence). CDR3 region: CASGRQGRASGLHTGELFF. The CDR3 DNA reads as TGTGCCAGCGGAAGACAGGGCCGGGCTAGCGGGCTTCACACCGGGGAGCTGTTTTTT.

This clone was picked up one time. V gene TRBV28 combines with J gene TRBJ2-7; 7 bases line up with TRBD1. In germline, CDR1 is MDHEN, CDR2 SYDVKM. Trimming at V came to 7 bases and at J to 5 bases, leaving 11 bases not matched to a gene. This CDR3 has 14 amino acids. CDR3 coding DNA: TGTGCCAGCACACGACAGGGCTCCAGGGACGAGCAGTACTTC. Its protein is CASTRQGSRDEQYF.

This clone was observed a single time. J is TRBJ1-2 and V is TRBV2, with D unresolved. Germline CDR1 SNHLY, CDR2 FYNNEI. The length of the CDR3 is 13 residues. Trimming stripped 4 bases from V and 3 bases from J, with 9 bases between. The CDR3 DNA reads as TGTGCCAGCAGTGTTCATCAGGACTATGGCTACACCTTC. Encoded protein: CASSVHQDYGYTF. The full variable domain, in which reference TRBV2 and TRBJ1-2 provide the parts outside the CDR3, is EPEVTQTPSHQVTQMGQEVILRCVPISNHLYFYWYRQILGQKVEFLVSFYNNEISEKSEIFDDQFSVERPDGSNFTLKIRSTKLEDSAMYFCASSVHQDYGYTFGSGTRLTVV.

The chain uses TRBV7-8 and TRBJ2-2; D might be TRBD2 (5 bases). Trimming stripped 3 bases from V and 7 bases from J, with 12 bases between. Germline CDR1 SGHVS, CDR2 FQNEAQ. The CDR3 has 14 residues. The DNA for the CDR3 is TGTGCCAGCAGCTTCCTTGAGGGCGTCGGGGAGCTGTTTTTT. This sequence encodes CASSFLEGVGELFF.

V is TRBV9 and J is TRBJ2-1, with D possibly being TRBD2 (5 bases). CDR3 length: 15 amino acids. Germline CDR1 SGDLS, CDR2 YYNGEE. Trimming pared 3 bases from V and 0 bases from J, leaving 10 bases between. CDR3 sequence reads: CASSESSYSYNEQFF. The DNA of the CDR3 is TGTGCCAGCAGCGAGTCTAGCTACTCCTACAATGAGCAGTTCTTC.

This chain joins TRBV4-3 and TRBJ2-7; 7 bases align to TRBD2. The CDR3 runs to 13 residues. Germline loops: CDR1 LGHNA, CDR2 YSLEER. The V and J ends lost 4 bases and 3 bases, in that order; junction bases with no gene match: 3. The CDR3 DNA reads TGCGCCAGCAGCCGTGGGGGGGACTACGAGCAGTACTTC. This encodes CASSRGGDYEQYF.

This sequence joins TRBV5-1 and TRBJ2-5; no definite D call. This CDR3 spans 14 amino acids. Germline values: CDR1 SGHRS, CDR2 YFSETQ. Trimming left V 4 bases short and J 1 base short, with 11 bases between. The CDR3 bases are TGCGCCAGCAGCCAATCACAGATCCAAGAGACCCAGTACTTC. This sequence encodes CASSQSQIQETQYF.

The chain recombines TRBV12-5 with TRBJ1-4; D might be TRBD1 (5 bases). Deletions cut 4 bases from V and 4 bases from J, with 13 bases between. The CDR3 runs 15 residues. In germline, CDR1 is LGHNT, CDR2 FRNRAP. Here the CDR3 DNA reads TGTGCTAGTGGTTATGGCAGGGCTTGTAATGAAAAACTGTTTTTT. This encodes CASGYGRACNEKLFF.

This clone was seen once. This chain connects TRBV7-2 to TRBJ2-7; TRBD2 agrees at 14 bases. Looked up from germline, CDR1 is SGHTA and CDR2 is FQGNSA. The CDR3 contains 15 residues. Trimming removed 2 bases from V and 6 bases from J; junction bases left unmatched: 3. In DNA form, the CDR3 reads TGTGCCAGCAGCTTACGACTAGCGGGAGGGCGCGAGCAGTACTTC. It is translated as CASSLRLAGGREQYF.

The CDR3 bases are TGCGCCAGCAGCCCCCTTCCGACAGGGGGCGGGTATGGCTACACCTTC. Residues: CASSPLPTGGGYGYTF. The chain is built from TRBV5-1 and TRBJ1-2; 10 positions match TRBD1. With V trimmed by 4 bases and J by 5 bases, 11 bases remained unmatched. CDR1 is SGHRS, CDR2 YFSETQ, per germline. This CDR3 has 16 residues.

This rearrangement joins TRBV10-3 to TRBJ2-7, with 7 bases matching TRBD1. The CDR3 spans 15 residues. From germline, CDR1 is ENHRY and CDR2 SYGVKD. Germline trimming cut 6 bases from V and 0 bases from J; bases unmatched to any gene: 8. In DNA form, the CDR3 reads TGTGCCATCAGCGTAGACAGGGAGAGCTCCTACGAGCAGTACTTC. The encoded protein is CAISVDRESSYEQYF.

The chain has TRBV30 and TRBJ1-5; D remains unclear. The CDR3 sequence is 13 residues long. CDR1 GTSNPN and CDR2 SVGIG come from the germline V gene (reference sequence). V was clipped by 2 bases and J by 2 bases, with 7 bases between them. This CDR3 is CAWSHQGNQPQHF. CDR3 in DNA: TGTGCCTGGAGTCATCAGGGCAATCAGCCCCAGCATTTT. Combining the CDR3 with reference TRBV30 and TRBJ1-5 gives the whole variable domain SQTIHQWPATLVQPVGSPLSLECTVEGTSNPNLYWYRQAAGRGLQLLFYSVGIGQISSEVPQNLSASRPQDRQFILSSKKLLLSDSGFYLCAWSHQGNQPQHFGDGTRLSIL.

The rearrangement uses TRBV4-2 and TRBJ2-1, with TRBD2 matching over 7 bases. V dropped 3 bases and J dropped 0; count of bases not matched to a gene: 2. CDR1 is LGHNA and CDR2 is YNFKEQ in the germline V gene. The CDR3 covers 15 residues. The CDR3 region is CASSQIAGSYNEQFF. The CDR3 nucleotides read TGTGCCAGCAGCCAGATAGCGGGCTCCTACAATGAGCAGTTCTTC.

The genes are TRBV10-3 and TRBJ1-1; D gene ambiguous. Germline loops: CDR1 ENHRY, CDR2 SYGVKD. The CDR3 is 13 amino acids. Trimming shortened V by 8 bases and J by 3 bases, and 13 bases separated the two germline ends. For the CDR3, the DNA is TGTGCCATCCTCCCCGCCGGGGACACTGAAGCTTTCTTT. It yields the protein CAILPAGDTEAFF.

This clone was detected only once. V gene TRBV6-1 combines with J gene TRBJ1-1; D unclear. Trimming removed 2 bases from V and 6 bases from J, with 7 bases in between. The CDR3 is made up of 12 amino acids. Germline V gene lookup returns CDR1 MNHNS and CDR2 SASEGT. The CDR3 DNA follows: TGTGCCAGCAGTGAATACCCGGCTGAAGCTTTCTTT. Amino acid sequence: CASSEYPAEAFF.

The chain employs TRBV15 and TRBJ2-3, with D possibly being TRBD2 (6 bases). The germline V gene encodes CDR1 LNHNV and CDR2 YYDKDF (reference sequence). V lost 7 bases and J 1 base, leaving 12 bases between the germline ends. The CDR3 runs 14 residues. Here the CDR3 reads CATKGGLGTDTQYF. In DNA, the CDR3 is TGTGCCACCAAAGGAGGGTTGGGCACAGATACGCAGTATTTT.

This clone showed up just once. CDR3 sequence reads: CSASEMGSSYNSPLHF. Here the CDR3 DNA reads TGCAGTGCTAGTGAAATGGGGAGCTCCTATAATTCACCCCTCCACTTT. This rearrangement joins TRBV20-1 to TRBJ1-6, with D unresolved. CDR3 length: 16 amino acids. Per the germline V gene, CDR1 is DFQATT and CDR2 is SNEGSKA (reference sequence). The V end was cut by 3 bases, the J end by 0 bases, with 12 bases between.

The gene calls are TRBV5-1 and TRBJ2-3, with D tentatively TRBD2 (6 bases). The V end was cut by 1 base, the J end by 4 bases, with 16 bases between. The CDR3 spans 16 residues. The germline V gene encodes CDR1 SGHRS and CDR2 YFSETQ. The CDR3 loop is CASSLQGLAQPDTQYF. The DNA for the CDR3 is TGCGCCAGCAGCTTGCAGGGACTGGCCCAGCCAGATACGCAGTATTTT.

The rearrangement uses TRBV10-1 and TRBJ1-1; the D is unclear. The CDR3 has 13 amino acids. In germline, CDR1 is WNHNN, CDR2 SYGVQD (reference sequence). Between the trimmed V and J ends, which lost 7 bases and 1 base, there was a span of 10 bases. The CDR3 DNA follows: TGCGCCAGCAAGTCGTGCAGGAACACTGAAGCTTTCTTT. It encodes CASKSCRNTEAFF.

V is TRBV25-1 and J is TRBJ2-2; unclear D gene. Looked up from germline, CDR1 is MGHDK and CDR2 is SYGVNS. The ends were cut back, 1 base at V and 1 base at J, with 10 bases in the middle. The CDR3 contains 16 residues. CDR3 residues: CASSELWPGNTGELFF. CDR3 DNA: TGTGCCAGCAGTGAATTATGGCCGGGGAACACCGGGGAGCTGTTTTTT.

V is TRBV6-5 and J is TRBJ1-1; 9 bases line up with TRBD1. The CDR3 totals 15 residues. From germline, CDR1 is MNHEY and CDR2 SVGAGI. J was trimmed by 6 bases and V by 2 bases; bases with no gene match: 7. DNA for the CDR3: TGTGCCAGCAGTTACGGGACAGGGCCGACCGCTGAAGCTTTCTTT. It codes for CASSYGTGPTAEAFF.

This clone was seen a few times. The junction departs from germline at one end; a sequencing error may be responsible. The chain couples TRBV19 to TRBJ2-3; tentative D call: TRBD2 (5 bases). There are 11 residues in the CDR3. Germline V gene lookup returns CDR1 LNHDA and CDR2 SQIVND (reference sequence). Here the CDR3 reads CASSIADTQYF. The CDR3 DNA is TGTGCCAGTAGCATAGCGGATACGCAGTATTTT.

The V call is TRBV23-1, the J call TRBJ1-4, with D possibly being TRBD1 (5 bases). TRBV23-1 is placed among ORFs of uncertain function. The V end lost 2 bases, the J end lost 8 bases, and 15 bases lay between the germline ends. The CDR3 has 15 amino acids. CDR3: CASSQRSGQHEKLFF. DNA of the CDR3: TGCGCCAGCAGTCAAAGATCAGGGCAGCACGAAAAACTGTTTTTT.

DNA for the CDR3: TGTGCCAGCACGTGGCTAGCGGATCTAGTAAAGGGGTCCTACGAGCAGTACTTC. Encoded protein: CASTWLADLVKGSYEQYF. The rearrangement joins TRBV27 to TRBJ2-7, with 7 bases identical to TRBD2. Germline CDR1 MNHEY, CDR2 SMNVEV (reference sequence). The CDR3 extends over 18 amino acids. Germline trimming cut 7 bases from V and 1 base from J; bases unmatched to any gene: 19.